This T cell receptor beta chain was identified during a study of blood T cell repertoires in COVID-19. Overall study: Nucleic acid was either cDNA or gDNA, and it came from T cells, B-cell-depleted T cells, or PBMCs.

The table came from immunoSEQ multiplex PCR; TCRdb's copy has only in-frame clones and leaves some out. Altogether 100,000 to 150,000 clones are present, about 85% being singletons, with the ten largest covering about 3.3%. Germline CDR1 is MDHEN and CDR2 is SYDVKM. V lost 8 bases and J 4 bases, leaving 11 bases between the germline ends. The CDR3 is made up of 12 amino acids. Source material: peripheral blood. This sequence originates from a woman older than 75 with COVID-19, enrolled during active disease. This chain connects TRBV28 to TRBJ1-1, with D unclear. The CDR3 bases are TGTGCCAGCCAAGTGGGGAGCACTGAAGCTTTCTTT. It translates to CASQVGSTEAFF.